This T cell receptor (beta chain) was recovered during a study of CD4 T cell repertoires in COVID-19 (dated by TCRdb to 2020 to 2023). Regarding the study in general: For cross-reactivity analysis, CFSE-low cells were expanded with IL-2 for nine to eleven days, then relabeled and restimulated with spike proteins from other coronaviruses. Naturally processed CD4+ T cell responses to SARS-CoV-2 spike and nucleoprotein were characterized in COVID-19-recovered individuals, and clonal composition was assessed by TCR Vbeta sequencing. In a few recovered individuals, the researchers analyzed the TCR Vbeta repertoire of SARS-CoV-2-reactive T cells at the subset level.

Study-wide conclusions, independent of this receptor: Between about 6 and 25% of SARS-CoV-2 clonotypes were also found in SARS-CoV and/or HKU1 spike-stimulated secondary cultures, consistent with cross-reactivity. Several of the most expanded SARS-CoV-2-reactive clonotypes were found to be shared between two or all three memory subsets, suggesting intraclonal diversification.

The library was built by means of the immunoSEQ multiplex PCR assay. The authors' analysis ran thus. The Chao-Jaccard similarity index and the number of shared clonotypes were used to measure repertoire overlap between subsets. What TCRdb holds here is the immuneACCESS table cut down to in-frame rearrangements. Part of the clones is not present; checked against another copy, under half of the missing clones reflect an unresolved V gene, and the others are unexplained. For V, J and clone size, that table is used; D and trimming come from the DNA. Here the sample has about 25,000 clones; roughly 93% occur a single time. The biggest ten clones account for less than 0.75% of the sample. CDR1 and CDR2 were assigned from the germline V gene as MRHNA and SNTAGT. Trimming at the junction amounts to 6 bases on V and 8 bases on J, and the germline ends lie 20 bases apart. The CDR3, cysteine through phenylalanine, is 16 amino acids long. The entry retains the CDR3 DNA only, 48 bases that are in frame from base 1.

This clone has a single count. Its binding antigen is unknown. No base quality values were provided; no much bigger clone lies one nucleotide off. Uncultured memory T cell samples were sequenced directly after ex vivo isolation. CD4+ total memory, central memory, effector memory and circulating T follicular helper cells were isolated from peripheral blood mononuclear cells. This receptor chain uses TRBV6-4 and TRBJ1-6; the D gene assignment is ambiguous. The receptor was derived from a human donor who had COVID-19. The input for sequencing was circulating follicular helper CD4+ T cells (cTfh) from blood, taken before the COVID-19 pandemic. The cell subset or site label corresponds to: circulating T follicular helper cells. In nucleotides, the sequence is TGTGCCAGCAGCCCCAAAATTCCGGGGATTTATTCACCCCTCCACTTT. This translates into CASSPKIPGIYSPLHF.